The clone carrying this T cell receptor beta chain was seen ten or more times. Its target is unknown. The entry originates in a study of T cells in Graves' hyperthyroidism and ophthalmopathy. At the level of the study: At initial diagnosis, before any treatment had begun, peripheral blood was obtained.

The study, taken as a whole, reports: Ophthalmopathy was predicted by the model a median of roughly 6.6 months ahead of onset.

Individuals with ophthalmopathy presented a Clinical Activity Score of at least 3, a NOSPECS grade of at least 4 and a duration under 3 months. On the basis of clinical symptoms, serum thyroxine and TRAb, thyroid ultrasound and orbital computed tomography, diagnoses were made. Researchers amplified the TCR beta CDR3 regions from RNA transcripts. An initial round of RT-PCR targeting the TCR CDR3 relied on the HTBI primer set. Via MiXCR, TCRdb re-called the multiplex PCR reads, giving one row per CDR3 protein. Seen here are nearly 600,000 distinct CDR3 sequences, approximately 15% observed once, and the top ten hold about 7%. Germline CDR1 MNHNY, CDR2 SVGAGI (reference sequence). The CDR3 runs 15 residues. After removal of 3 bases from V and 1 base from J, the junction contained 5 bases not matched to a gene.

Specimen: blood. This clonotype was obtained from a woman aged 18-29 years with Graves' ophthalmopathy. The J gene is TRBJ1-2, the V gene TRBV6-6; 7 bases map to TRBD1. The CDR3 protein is CASSYSDRFNYGYTF. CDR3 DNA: TGTGCCAGCAGTTATTCGGACAGGTTTAACTATGGCTACACCTTC.